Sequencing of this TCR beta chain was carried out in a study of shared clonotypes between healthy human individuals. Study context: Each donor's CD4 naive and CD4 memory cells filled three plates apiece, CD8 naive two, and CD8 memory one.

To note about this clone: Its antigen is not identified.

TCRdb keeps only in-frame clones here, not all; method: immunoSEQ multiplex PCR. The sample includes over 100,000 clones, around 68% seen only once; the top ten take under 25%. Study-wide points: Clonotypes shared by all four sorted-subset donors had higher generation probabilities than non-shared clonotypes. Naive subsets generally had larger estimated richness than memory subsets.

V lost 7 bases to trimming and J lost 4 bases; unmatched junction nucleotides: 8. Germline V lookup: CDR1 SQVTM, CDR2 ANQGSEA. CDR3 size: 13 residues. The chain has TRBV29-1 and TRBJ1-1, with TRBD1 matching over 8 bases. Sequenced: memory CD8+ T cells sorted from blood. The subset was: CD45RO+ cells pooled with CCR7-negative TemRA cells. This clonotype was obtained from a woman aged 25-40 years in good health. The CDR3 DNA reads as TGCAGCGCCCCGGGACAGGTGACCACTGAAGCTTTCTTT. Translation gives CSAPGQVTTEAFF. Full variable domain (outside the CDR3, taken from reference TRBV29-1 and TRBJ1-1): SAVISQKPSRDICQRGTSLTIQCQVDSQVTMMFWYRQQPGQSLTLIATANQGSEATYESGFVIDKFPISRPNLTFSTLTVSNMSPEDSSIYLCSAPGQVTTEAFFGQGTRLTVV.